One sample yielded the 32 T cell receptor beta chains listed below, sequenced in a study of blood T cell repertoires in COVID-19. Using immunoSEQ multiplex PCR, the repertoire was profiled, and TCRdb retains in-frame clones only, with some absent. Among around 200,000 clones listed, approximately 88% were seen once. Source material: peripheral blood. These receptors all come from a man aged 35-49 years with acute or convalescent COVID-19.

The rearrangement links TRBV7-9 to TRBJ1-4; D is possibly TRBD1 (5 bases). V shed 5 bases and J shed 7 bases, with 14 bases lying between them. This CDR3 region has 14 residues. Germline lookup yields CDR1 SEHNR and CDR2 FQNEAQ (reference sequence). The CDR3 protein is CASSQRQPSEKLFF. The CDR3 DNA sequence: TGTGCCAGCAGCCAACGACAGCCTAGTGAAAAACTGTTTTTT.

Here the CDR3 DNA reads TGTGCCTGGAGTCTCCGGACAGGGGGTCAGCCCCAGCATTTT. Encoded protein: CAWSLRTGGQPQHF. The V call is TRBV30, the J call TRBJ1-5, with 10 nucleotides matching TRBD1. The V gene's germline CDR1 is GTSNPN and CDR2 SVGIG (reference sequence). The CDR3 has 14 amino acids. Trimming took 2 bases from V and 6 from J; bases not matched to a gene: 4.

The CDR3 spells CASSQPSGGANTGELFF. The CDR3, as DNA: TGTGCCAGCAGCCAACCAAGCGGGGGGGCGAACACCGGGGAGCTGTTTTTT. The genes are TRBV3-1 (or the pseudogene TRBV3-2) and TRBJ2-2; 10 bases fit TRBD2. This CDR3 has 17 residues. CDR1 and CDR2 (germline): LGHDT, YNNKEL (reference sequence). Trimming cost V 2 bases and J 0 bases; bases outside gene matches: 3.

This rearrangement joins TRBV12-3 or TRBV12-4 to TRBJ1-4; no definite D call. Trimming cost V 8 bases and J 4 bases, with 11 bases left between them. The CDR3 loop spans 13 amino acids. This CDR3 is CASGEEGNEKLFF. The CDR3 DNA sequence: TGTGCCAGCGGGGAAGAGGGTAATGAAAAACTGTTTTTT.

V is TRBV27 and J is TRBJ1-2; 9 bases are a match to TRBD1. J lost 2 bases, V lost 5 bases, and 9 bases had no gene match. Germline values: CDR1 MNHEY, CDR2 SMNVEV (reference sequence). The CDR3 spans 16 residues. The CDR3 is CASSPRRTGENYGYTF. DNA of the CDR3: TGTGCCAGCAGTCCACGACGGACAGGGGAAAACTATGGCTACACCTTC.

V gene TRBV6-2 or TRBV6-3 combines with J gene TRBJ2-7; D is unclear. The CDR3 has 15 amino acids. From germline, CDR1 is MNHEY and CDR2 SVGEGT. V lost 2 bases, J lost 4 bases, and 15 bases lay in between. CDR3: CASSYDQLRGYEQYF. CDR3 DNA: TGTGCCAGCAGTTACGACCAGCTACGAGGATACGAGCAGTACTTC.

This chain links TRBV4-2 with TRBJ2-3; tentative D call: TRBD1 (5 bases). Trimming took off 0 bases at V and 4 bases at J, with 14 bases between the two ends. CDR3 size: 16 residues. Germline loops: CDR1 LGHNA, CDR2 YNFKEQ. The CDR3 reads CASSQDGALTADTQYF. The CDR3 DNA reads as TGTGCCAGCAGCCAAGATGGGGCCCTTACAGCAGATACGCAGTATTTT.

Points on this clone: The sample carries other DNA sequences with the same CDR3. The chain is built from TRBV7-2 and TRBJ2-2, with 8 bases identical to TRBD2. Germline V CDR1 and CDR2: SGHTA, FQGNSA. There are 15 residues in the CDR3. The V gene end was trimmed by 2 bases and the J gene end by 6 bases; junction bases not matched to a gene: 5. CDR3 protein: CASSLSGGWAGELFF. The CDR3 nucleotides are TGTGCCAGCAGCTTAAGCGGGGGATGGGCCGGGGAGCTGTTTTTT.

Only a few counts were recorded for this clone. The chain joins TRBV13 to TRBJ1-1; D is perhaps TRBD1 (6 bases). V lost 5 bases and J lost 5, with 15 bases in between. This CDR3 contains 14 residues. Germline loops: CDR1 PRHDT, CDR2 FYEKMQ (reference sequence). The CDR3 bases are TGTGCCAGCAGCCTACAGGGAAAGGCGACTGAAGCTTTCTTT. Translation: CASSLQGKATEAFF.

J is TRBJ1-4 and V is TRBV29-1, with 9 nucleotides matching TRBD1. CDR3 length: 12 amino acids. Germline-derived CDR1 and CDR2 are SQVTM and ANQGSEA. V lost 7 bases, J lost 7 bases, and 4 bases stayed unmatched. The DNA for the CDR3 is TGCAGCGCCGGACAGGGGCGTGAAAAACTGTTTTTT. Residues: CSAGQGREKLFF. Based on the CDR3 plus reference TRBV29-1 and TRBJ1-4, the full variable domain is SAVISQKPSRDICQRGTSLTIQCQVDSQVTMMFWYRQQPGQSLTLIATANQGSEATYESGFVIDKFPISRPNLTFSTLTVSNMSPEDSSIYLCSAGQGREKLFFGSGTQLSVL.

The rearrangement joins TRBV12-3 or TRBV12-4 to TRBJ2-5; D remains unclear. Trimming took 5 bases from V and 2 from J, leaving 6 bases between them. The CDR3 has 12 amino acids. CDR3 sequence reads: CASSLSQETQYF. The CDR3 DNA reads TGTGCCAGCAGTCTGTCGCAAGAGACCCAGTACTTC.

This clone was seen just once. The CDR3: CASSVALTSGDNEQFF. The CDR3 DNA reads as TGTGCCAGCAGCGTAGCTTTGACTAGCGGAGACAATGAGCAGTTCTTC. J is TRBJ2-1 and V is TRBV9, with TRBD2 matching over 9 bases. Germline lookup yields CDR1 SGDLS and CDR2 YYNGEE. V shed 0 bases, J shed 5 bases, and the junction held 6 bases outside the gene matches. The CDR3 has 16 amino acids.

The chain combines TRBV25-1 with TRBJ2-5, with 9 positions matching TRBD1. Germline lookup yields CDR1 MGHDK and CDR2 SYGVNS. The CDR3 length is 17 residues. The trim removed 4 bases at V and 5 bases at J, leaving 14 bases unmatched. The CDR3 sequence is CASSANPGQGYKETQYF. CDR3 bases: TGTGCCAGCAGTGCCAATCCGGGACAGGGTTACAAGGAGACCCAGTACTTC.

The rearrangement joins TRBV11-2 to TRBJ2-7; D ambiguous. The CDR3 covers 14 residues. Germline V gene data show CDR1 as SGHAT and CDR2 as FQNNGV. The V gene lost 2 bases and the J gene lost 3 bases, with 11 bases spanning the gap. CDR3 sequence reads: CASSLQARYYEQYF. The CDR3 region has the DNA TGTGCCAGCAGCTTACAGGCCAGGTACTACGAGCAGTACTTC.

This sequence joins TRBV5-6 and TRBJ2-3, with 10 nucleotides matching TRBD2. Per the germline V gene, CDR1 is SGHDT and CDR2 is YYEEEE. The CDR3 has 17 residues. The V gene end was trimmed by 1 base and the J gene end by 1 base; junction bases not matched to a gene: 6. For the CDR3, the DNA is TGTGCCAGCAGCTTGATGGGAGCGGGGGGGGGCACAGATACGCAGTATTTT. The encoded protein is CASSLMGAGGGTDTQYF.

V and J are TRBV28 and TRBJ1-6, with D unresolved. Germline CDR1 reads MDHEN; CDR2 reads SYDVKM. V was trimmed by 6 bases and J by 0 bases, leaving 12 bases between them. CDR3 length: 16 amino acids. The CDR3 DNA sequence: TGTGCCAGCAGCCCTTCTTTGAGCTCCTATAATTCACCCCTCCACTTT. It specifies CASSPSLSSYNSPLHF.

The V and J genes are TRBV12-5 and TRBJ1-1; TRBD1 is a possible D gene (5 bases). V was trimmed by 3 bases and J by 5 bases, leaving 19 bases between them. Germline V CDR1 and CDR2: LGHNT, FRNRAP. The CDR3 has 16 amino acids. Here the CDR3 reads CASGFQIQGGVTEAFF. The CDR3 nucleotides are TGTGCTAGTGGTTTCCAAATCCAGGGAGGGGTGACTGAAGCTTTCTTT.

This chain connects TRBV7-9 to TRBJ1-5; D uncertain. The V gene lost 8 bases and the J gene lost 4 bases, with 6 bases spanning the gap. This CDR3 has 11 amino acids. Germline loops: CDR1 SEHNR, CDR2 FQNEAQ (reference sequence). Here the CDR3 reads CASGENQPQHF. The CDR3 region has the DNA TGTGCCAGCGGGGAGAATCAGCCCCAGCATTTT.

The gene calls are TRBV10-2 and TRBJ2-7; D is uncertain. With 8 bases removed from V and 3 bases from J, the gap between germline ends came to 17 bases. The CDR3 is 14 residues long. The germline CDR1 and CDR2 sequences are WSHSY and SAAADI. In DNA form, the CDR3 reads TGCGCCAGCCGTCCAGGCGCCCCAGACTACGAGCAGTACTTC. Amino acid sequence: CASRPGAPDYEQYF.

This chain joins TRBV30 and TRBJ1-2; D uncertain. The V gene lost 0 bases and the J gene lost 4 bases, with 12 bases spanning the gap. CDR1 is GTSNPN and CDR2 is SVGIG in the germline V gene (reference sequence). The CDR3 covers 14 residues. The CDR3 region is CAWSVAFMSYGYTF. The CDR3 DNA is TGTGCCTGGAGTGTAGCATTTATGAGCTATGGCTACACCTTC.

The CDR3 DNA follows: TGCGCCAGCAGTGACTGGGGCCAGCCCCAGCATTTT. Its translation: CASSDWGQPQHF. This rearrangement joins TRBV10-2 to TRBJ1-5, with D perhaps TRBD1 (5 bases). This CDR3 spans 12 amino acids. Germline V gene data show CDR1 as WSHSY and CDR2 as SAAADI. Trimming took 3 bases from V and 7 from J, leaving 7 bases between them.

CDR3 nucleotide sequence: TGTGCCAGTAGTATAACTGGAGGGACAGATCCTAATCAGCCCCAGCATTTT. It specifies CASSITGGTDPNQPQHF. V usage is TRBV19 and J usage is TRBJ1-5, with 7 bases fitting TRBD1. Looked up from germline, CDR1 is LNHDA and CDR2 is SQIVND (reference sequence). The CDR3 contains 17 residues. V shed 2 bases, J shed 4 bases, and the junction held 11 bases outside the gene matches. Filled out from reference TRBV19 and TRBJ1-5, the complete variable domain reads DGGITQSPKYLFRKEGQNVTLSCEQNLNHDAMYWYRQDPGQGLRLIYYSQIVNDFQKGDIAEGYSVSREKKESFPLTVTSAQKNPTAFYLCASSITGGTDPNQPQHFGDGTRLSIL.

V is TRBV2 and J is TRBJ1-2, with 9 bases lining up with TRBD1. Trimming took 10 bases from V and 8 from J; bases not matched to a gene: 11. CDR3 length equals 13 residues. The V gene's germline CDR1 is SNHLY and CDR2 FYNNEI. Here the CDR3 reads CATTDRGSMGYTF. The CDR3, as DNA: TGTGCCACAACGGACAGGGGCTCTATGGGCTACACCTTC.

About this clone itself: Other DNA sequences in this sample translate to the same CDR3. J is TRBJ1-1 and V is TRBV5-1; D is perhaps TRBD1 (5 bases). Trimming shortened V by 6 bases and J by 1 base, and 10 bases separated the two germline ends. Germline CDR1 is SGHRS and CDR2 is YFSETQ. The CDR3 totals 13 residues. The CDR3 DNA follows: TGCGCCAGCACCCTCGACAGGAACACTGAAGCTTTCTTT. Amino acids: CASTLDRNTEAFF.

The chain has TRBV27 and TRBJ1-2, with D perhaps TRBD1 (5 bases). V lost 3 bases, J lost 3 bases, and 11 bases lay in between. This CDR3 comprises 14 residues. CDR1 MNHEY and CDR2 SMNVEV come from the germline V gene (reference sequence). CDR3 coding DNA: TGTGCCAGCAGTTTCGGACACCTCGACTATGGCTACACCTTC. Amino acids: CASSFGHLDYGYTF.

As DNA, the CDR3 is TGCGCCAGCAGCCCCCACGACAGGGAGCATCAGCCCCAGCATTTT. It is translated as CASSPHDREHQPQHF. The V gene is TRBV4-1, the J gene TRBJ1-5; 7 bases are shared with TRBD1. Germline V gene data show CDR1 as MGHRA and CDR2 as YSYEKL. The length of the CDR3 is 15 residues. Unmatched junction bases numbered 8, after V lost 4 bases and J lost 5 bases.

V and J are TRBV5-1 and TRBJ2-2, with D unresolved. Germline-derived CDR1 and CDR2 are SGHRS and YFSETQ. V was shortened by 0 bases and J by 5 bases, with 14 bases between the two germline ends. The CDR3 covers 16 residues. In DNA form, the CDR3 reads TGCGCCAGCAGCTTGGCCGATCCAGTGCAAACCGGGGAGCTGTTTTTT. Translation: CASSLADPVQTGELFF.

CDR3 sequence reads: CASSQETGVYGYTF. The CDR3 DNA is TGCGCCAGCAGCCAAGAGACAGGGGTCTATGGCTACACCTTC. This sequence joins TRBV4-1 and TRBJ1-2, with TRBD1 matching over 8 bases. In germline, CDR1 is MGHRA, CDR2 YSYEKL. V lost 0 bases to trimming and J lost 4 bases; unmatched junction nucleotides: 1. The CDR3 contains 14 residues.

DNA for the CDR3: TGTGCCAGCAGTCCTAGCGGGGGGGACCTAGGCATTCAGTACTTC. Translated: CASSPSGGDLGIQYF. This rearrangement joins TRBV27 to TRBJ2-4; 12 nucleotides agree with TRBD2. Germline values: CDR1 MNHEY, CDR2 SMNVEV (reference sequence). CDR3 length equals 15 residues. Trimming at V came to 5 bases and at J to 9 bases, leaving 8 bases not matched to a gene.

The chain has TRBV10-3 and TRBJ1-2; 7 bases match TRBD1. The CDR3 is 15 residues long. V shed 8 bases and J 7 bases; nucleotides not matched to a gene: 16. Germline V lookup: CDR1 ENHRY, CDR2 SYGVKD. CDR3 nucleotides: TGTGCCATCTTTCGACAGGGCCCCAGTTTCGGTGGCTACACCTTC. Its protein is CAIFRQGPSFGGYTF.

The rearrangement joins TRBV9 to TRBJ1-5; D remains unclear. V shed 4 bases and J shed 4 bases, with 15 bases lying between them. The V gene's germline CDR1 is SGDLS and CDR2 YYNGEE. CDR3 size: 15 residues. The CDR3 here is CASSTTGTLNQPQHF. As DNA, the CDR3 is TGTGCCAGCAGCACAACGGGAACTTTAAATCAGCCCCAGCATTTT.

The rearrangement links TRBV5-1 to TRBJ2-3; TRBD2 agrees at 8 bases. Germline CDR1 SGHRS, CDR2 YFSETQ. The CDR3 consists of 17 residues. J gave up 0 bases and V 2 bases, and 8 bases lay outside the gene matches. Here the CDR3 reads CASSFGNSGVSTDTQYF. The CDR3, as DNA: TGCGCCAGCAGCTTTGGAAATAGCGGGGTTAGCACAGATACGCAGTATTTT.